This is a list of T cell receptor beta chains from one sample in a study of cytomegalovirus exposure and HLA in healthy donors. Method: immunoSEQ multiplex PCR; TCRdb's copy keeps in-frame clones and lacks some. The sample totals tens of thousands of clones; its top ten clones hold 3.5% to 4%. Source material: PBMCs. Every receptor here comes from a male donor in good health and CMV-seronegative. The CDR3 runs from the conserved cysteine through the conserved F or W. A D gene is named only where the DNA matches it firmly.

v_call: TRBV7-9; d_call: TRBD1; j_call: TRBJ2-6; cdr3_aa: CASSLAVTGGLSGANVLTF; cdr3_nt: TGTGCCAGCAGCTTAGCCGTGACAGGGGGCCTCTCTGGGGCCAACGTCCTGACTTTC
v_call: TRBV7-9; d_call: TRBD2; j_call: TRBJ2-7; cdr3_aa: CASSRTSGPEWQYF; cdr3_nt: TGTGCCAGCAGCCGGACTAGCGGACCCGAGTGGCAGTACTTC
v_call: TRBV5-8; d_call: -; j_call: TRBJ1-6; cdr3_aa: CASSYTERNSPLHF; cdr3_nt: TGTGCCAGCAGCTACACGGAGCGCAATTCACCCCTACACTTT
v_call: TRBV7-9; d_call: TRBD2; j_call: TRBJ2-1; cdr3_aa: CASSFQLAGNGNEQFF; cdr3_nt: TGTGCCAGCAGCTTTCAACTAGCGGGGAACGGCAATGAGCAGTTCTTC
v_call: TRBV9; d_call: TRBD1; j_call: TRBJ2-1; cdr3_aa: CASSPRQGWEQFF; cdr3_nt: TGTGCCAGCAGCCCTAGACAGGGTTGGGAGCAGTTCTTC
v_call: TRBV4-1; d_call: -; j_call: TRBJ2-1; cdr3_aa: CASSQGTVSSDEQFF; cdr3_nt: TGCGCCAGCAGCCAAGGCACAGTAAGTTCCGATGAGCAGTTCTTC
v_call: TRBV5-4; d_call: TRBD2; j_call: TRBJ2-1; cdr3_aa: CASSRTSPSEQFF; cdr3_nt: TGTGCCAGCAGCCGGACTAGCCCCTCCGAGCAGTTCTTC
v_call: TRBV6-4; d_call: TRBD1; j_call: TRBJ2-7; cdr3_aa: CASRLAGTGLIITEEQYF; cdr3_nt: TGTGCCAGCAGGTTAGCCGGGACAGGGCTTATTATCACGGAGGAGCAGTACTTC
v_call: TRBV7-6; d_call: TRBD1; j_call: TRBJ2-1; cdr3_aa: CASSSGQGVSSYNEQFF; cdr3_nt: TGTGCCAGCAGCTCCGGACAGGGGGTCTCTTCCTACAATGAGCAGTTCTTC
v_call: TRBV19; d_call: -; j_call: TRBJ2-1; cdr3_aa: CASASSYNEQFF; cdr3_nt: TGTGCCAGTGCGAGCTCCTACAATGAGCAGTTCTTC
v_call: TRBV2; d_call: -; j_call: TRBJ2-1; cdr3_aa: CASNLQRANEQFF; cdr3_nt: TGTGCCAGCAATTTGCAGCGAGCTAATGAGCAGTTCTTC
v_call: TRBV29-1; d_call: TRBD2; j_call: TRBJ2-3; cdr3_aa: CSVSPSGAFTQYF; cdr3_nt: TGCAGCGTGTCCCCTAGCGGCGCGTTTACGCAGTATTTT
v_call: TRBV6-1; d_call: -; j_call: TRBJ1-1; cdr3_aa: CASSEGTALVAEAFF; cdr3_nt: TGTGCCAGCAGTGAAGGAACAGCTCTCGTCGCTGAAGCTTTCTTT
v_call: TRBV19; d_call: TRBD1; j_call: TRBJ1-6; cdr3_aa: CASSKRTGDNSPLHF; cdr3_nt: TGTGCCAGTAGTAAACGGACAGGGGATAATTCACCCCTCCACTTT
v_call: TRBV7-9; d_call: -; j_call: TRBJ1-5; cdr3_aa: CASSLTGNQPQHF; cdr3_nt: TGTGCCAGCAGCTTGACAGGCAATCAGCCCCAGCATTTT
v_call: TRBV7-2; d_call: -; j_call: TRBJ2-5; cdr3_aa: CASSPYGETQYF; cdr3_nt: TGTGCCAGCAGCCCCTATGGAGAGACCCAGTACTTC
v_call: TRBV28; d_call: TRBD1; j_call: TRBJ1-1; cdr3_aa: CASNPRGRGVDTEAFF; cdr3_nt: TGTGCCAGCAACCCCAGGGGGCGGGGAGTGGACACTGAAGCTTTCTTT
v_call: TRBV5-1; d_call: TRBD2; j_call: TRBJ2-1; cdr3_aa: CASSFEGGPREQFF; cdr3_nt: TGCGCCAGCAGCTTTGAGGGAGGGCCGAGGGAGCAGTTCTTC
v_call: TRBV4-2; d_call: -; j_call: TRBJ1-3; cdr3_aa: CASSQDKTRENTIYF; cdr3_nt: TGTGCCAGCAGCCAAGATAAGACCCGGGAAAACACCATATATTTT
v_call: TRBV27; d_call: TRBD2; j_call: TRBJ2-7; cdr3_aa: CASSLGRVEYEQYF; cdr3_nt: TGTGCCAGCAGTTTGGGGAGGGTCGAATACGAGCAGTACTTC
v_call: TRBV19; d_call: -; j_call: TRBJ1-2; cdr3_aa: CASSIDRSREGYTF; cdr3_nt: TGTGCCAGTAGTATCGACAGGTCCCGAGAGGGCTACACCTTC
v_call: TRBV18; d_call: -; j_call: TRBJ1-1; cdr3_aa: CASSPVPGNTEAFF; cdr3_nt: TGTGCCAGCTCACCGGTTCCGGGGAACACTGAAGCTTTCTTT
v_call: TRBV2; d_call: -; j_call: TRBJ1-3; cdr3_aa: CASGLEENTIYF; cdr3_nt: TGTGCCAGCGGACTAGAGGAAAACACCATATATTTT
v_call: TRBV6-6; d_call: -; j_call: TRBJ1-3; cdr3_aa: CASSRDFSGNTIYF; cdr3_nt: TGTGCCAGCAGTCGAGATTTCTCTGGAAACACCATATATTTT
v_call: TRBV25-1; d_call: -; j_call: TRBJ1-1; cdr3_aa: CASSVRDNMNTEAFF; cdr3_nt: TGTGCCAGCAGTGTCCGGGACAACATGAACACTGAAGCTTTCTTT
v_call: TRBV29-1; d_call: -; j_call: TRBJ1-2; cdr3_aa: CSVADTNYGYTF; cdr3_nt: TGCAGCGTTGCGGACACCAACTATGGCTACACCTTC
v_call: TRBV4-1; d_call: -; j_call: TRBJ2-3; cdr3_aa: CASSQQGFRADTQYF; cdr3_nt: TGCGCCAGCAGCCAACAGGGTTTTAGGGCAGATACGCAGTATTTT
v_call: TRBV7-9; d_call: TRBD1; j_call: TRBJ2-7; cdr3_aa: CASSLKGGSSYEQYF; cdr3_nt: TGTGCCAGCAGCTTGAAAGGGGGCTCCTCCTACGAGCAGTACTTC
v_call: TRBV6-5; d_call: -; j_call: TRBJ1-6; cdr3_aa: CASSYGAPHNSPLHF; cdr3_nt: TGTGCCAGCAGTTACGGGGCACCACATAATTCACCCCTCCACTTT
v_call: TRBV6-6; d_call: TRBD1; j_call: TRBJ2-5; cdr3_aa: CASTAGGETQYF; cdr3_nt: TGTGCCAGCACAGCAGGGGGCGAGACCCAGTACTTC
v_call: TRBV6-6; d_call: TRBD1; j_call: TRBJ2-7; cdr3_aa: CASSWTGNPYEQYF; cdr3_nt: TGTGCCAGCAGTTGGACAGGGAATCCCTACGAGCAGTACTTC
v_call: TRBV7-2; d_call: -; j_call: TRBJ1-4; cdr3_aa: CASSLVGFNEKLFF; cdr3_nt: TGTGCCAGCAGCTTAGTCGGGTTTAATGAAAAACTGTTTTTT
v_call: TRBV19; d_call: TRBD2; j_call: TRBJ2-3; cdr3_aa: CASSGLAGLDTQYF; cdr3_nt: TGTGCCAGTAGCGGGTTAGCGGGATTAGATACGCAGTATTTT
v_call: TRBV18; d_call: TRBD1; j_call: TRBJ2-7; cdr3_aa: CASSPAGQGGYEQYF; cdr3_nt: TGTGCCAGCTCCCCAGCGGGACAGGGGGGCTACGAGCAGTACTTC
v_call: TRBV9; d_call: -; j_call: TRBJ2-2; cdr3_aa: CASSVGGAPNTGELFF; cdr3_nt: TGTGCCAGCAGCGTAGGGGGCGCCCCGAACACCGGGGAGCTGTTTTTT
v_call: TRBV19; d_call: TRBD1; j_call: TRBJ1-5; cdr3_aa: CASSIGTGNNQPQHF; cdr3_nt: TGTGCCAGTAGTATAGGGACAGGTAACAATCAGCCCCAGCATTTT
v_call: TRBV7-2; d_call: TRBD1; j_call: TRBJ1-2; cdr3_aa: CASSTRQGGKGGYTF; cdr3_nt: TGTGCCAGCAGCACCAGACAGGGGGGAAAAGGGGGCTACACCTTC
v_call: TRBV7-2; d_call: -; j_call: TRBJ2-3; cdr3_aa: CASSRQVTDTQYF; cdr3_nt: TGTGCCAGCAGCAGACAGGTTACAGATACGCAGTATTTT
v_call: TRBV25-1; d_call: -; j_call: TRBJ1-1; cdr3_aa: CASSKRAPEAFF; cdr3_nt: TGTGCCAGCAGTAAGAGGGCTCCTGAAGCTTTCTTT
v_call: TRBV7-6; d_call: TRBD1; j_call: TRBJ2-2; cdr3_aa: CASSPGTGAAGELFF; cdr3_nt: TGTGCCAGCAGCCCTGGGACAGGGGCTGCCGGGGAGCTGTTTTTT
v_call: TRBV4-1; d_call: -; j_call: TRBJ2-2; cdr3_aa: CASSPLQADTGELFF; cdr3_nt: TGCGCCAGCAGCCCATTACAGGCAGACACCGGGGAGCTGTTTTTT
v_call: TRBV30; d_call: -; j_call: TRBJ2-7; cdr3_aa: CAWSVGQGSSYEQYF; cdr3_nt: TGTGCCTGGAGTGTCGGGCAGGGGAGTTCCTACGAGCAGTACTTC
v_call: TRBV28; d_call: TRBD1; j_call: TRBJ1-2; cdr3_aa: CASSRGQGRGYTF; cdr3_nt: TGTGCCAGCAGTCGGGGACAGGGTCGGGGCTACACCTTC
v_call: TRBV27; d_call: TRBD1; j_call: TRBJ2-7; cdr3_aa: CASRGQDSSYEQYF; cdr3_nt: TGTGCCAGCAGGGGACAGGATTCCTCCTACGAGCAGTACTTC
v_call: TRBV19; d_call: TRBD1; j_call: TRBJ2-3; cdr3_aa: CASRGQGAKDTQYF; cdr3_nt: TGTGCCAGCCGAGGACAGGGGGCGAAGGATACGCAGTATTTT
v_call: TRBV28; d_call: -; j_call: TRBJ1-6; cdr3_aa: CASSPPRANSPLHF; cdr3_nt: TGTGCCAGCAGTCCTCCCAGGGCTAATTCACCCCTACACTTT
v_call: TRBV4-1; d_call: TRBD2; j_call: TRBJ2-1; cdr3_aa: CASSRQTSPLYNEQFF; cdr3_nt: TGCGCCAGCAGCCGCCAGACTAGCCCCCTTTACAATGAGCAGTTCTTC
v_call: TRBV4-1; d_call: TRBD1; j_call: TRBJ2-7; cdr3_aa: CASSQTPGQASLAYEQYF; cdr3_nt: TGCGCCAGCAGCCAAACGCCGGGACAGGCATCCCTGGCCTACGAGCAGTACTTC
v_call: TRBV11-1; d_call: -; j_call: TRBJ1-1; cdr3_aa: CASSSDGTKNTEAFF; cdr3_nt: TGTGCCAGCAGCTCAGACGGGACAAAGAACACTGAAGCTTTCTTT
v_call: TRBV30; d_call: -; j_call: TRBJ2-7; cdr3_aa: CAWSGGGELLYF; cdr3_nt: TGTGCCTGGAGTGGTGGCGGGGAGCTTTTGTACTTC
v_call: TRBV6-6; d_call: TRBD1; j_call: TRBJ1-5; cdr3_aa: CASNRQGSNQPQHF; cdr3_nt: TGTGCCAGCAATAGACAGGGAAGCAATCAGCCCCAGCATTTT
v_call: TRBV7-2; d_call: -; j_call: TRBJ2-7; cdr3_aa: CASSLGRVYEQYF; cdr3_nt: TGTGCCAGCAGCTTAGGTCGGGTCTACGAGCAGTACTTC
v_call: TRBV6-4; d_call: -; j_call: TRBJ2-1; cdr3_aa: CASSDLGASVNEQFF; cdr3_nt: TGTGCCAGCAGTGACCTGGGGGCCTCGGTCAATGAGCAGTTCTTC